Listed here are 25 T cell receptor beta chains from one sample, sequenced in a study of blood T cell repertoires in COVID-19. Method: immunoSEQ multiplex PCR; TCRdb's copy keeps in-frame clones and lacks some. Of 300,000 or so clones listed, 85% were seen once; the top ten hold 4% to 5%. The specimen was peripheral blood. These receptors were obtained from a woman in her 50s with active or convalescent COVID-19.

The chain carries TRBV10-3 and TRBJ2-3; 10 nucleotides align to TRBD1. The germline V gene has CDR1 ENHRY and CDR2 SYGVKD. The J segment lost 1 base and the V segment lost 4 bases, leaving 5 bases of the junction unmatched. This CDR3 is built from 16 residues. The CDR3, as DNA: TGTGCCATCAGTGCCACTGGACAGGGGGGCACAGATACGCAGTATTTT. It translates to CAISATGQGGTDTQYF.

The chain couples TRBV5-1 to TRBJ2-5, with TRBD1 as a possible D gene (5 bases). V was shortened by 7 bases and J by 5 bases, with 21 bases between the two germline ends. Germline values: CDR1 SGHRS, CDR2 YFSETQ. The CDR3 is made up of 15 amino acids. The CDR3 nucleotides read TGCGCCAGCGGGCTGACAGCCGTAAAGTGGGAGACCCAGTACTTC. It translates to CASGLTAVKWETQYF.

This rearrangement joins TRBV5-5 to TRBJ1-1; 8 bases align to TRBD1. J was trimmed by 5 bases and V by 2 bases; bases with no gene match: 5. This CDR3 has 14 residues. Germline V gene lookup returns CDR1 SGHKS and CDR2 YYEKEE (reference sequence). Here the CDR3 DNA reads TGTGCCAGCAGCTTCCAGGGGGCGCGTACTGAAGCTTTCTTT. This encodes CASSFQGARTEAFF.

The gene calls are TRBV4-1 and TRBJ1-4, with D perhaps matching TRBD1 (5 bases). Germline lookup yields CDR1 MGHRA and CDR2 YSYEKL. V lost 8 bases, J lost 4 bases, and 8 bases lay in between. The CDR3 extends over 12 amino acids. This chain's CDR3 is CASGTVNEKLFF. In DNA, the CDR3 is TGCGCCAGCGGGACTGTTAATGAAAAACTGTTTTTT.

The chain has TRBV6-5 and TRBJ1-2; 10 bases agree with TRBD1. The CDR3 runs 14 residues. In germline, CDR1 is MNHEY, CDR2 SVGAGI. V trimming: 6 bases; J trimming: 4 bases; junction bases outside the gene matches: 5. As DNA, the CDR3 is TGTGCCAGCAGCCTCGGACAGGGGGGCTATGGCTACACCTTC. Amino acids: CASSLGQGGYGYTF.

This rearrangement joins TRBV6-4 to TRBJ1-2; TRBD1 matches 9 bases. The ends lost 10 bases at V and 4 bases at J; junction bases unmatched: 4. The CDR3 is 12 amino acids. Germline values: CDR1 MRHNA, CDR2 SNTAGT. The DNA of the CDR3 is TGTGCCACCGCGGACAGGGGCTATGGCTACACCTTC. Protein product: CATADRGYGYTF.

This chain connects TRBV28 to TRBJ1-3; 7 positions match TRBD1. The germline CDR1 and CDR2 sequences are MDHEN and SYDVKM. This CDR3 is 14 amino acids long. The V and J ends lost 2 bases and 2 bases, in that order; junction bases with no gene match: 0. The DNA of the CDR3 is TGTGCCAGCAGTTTACAGGGGGCTGGAAACACCATATATTTT. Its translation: CASSLQGAGNTIYF.

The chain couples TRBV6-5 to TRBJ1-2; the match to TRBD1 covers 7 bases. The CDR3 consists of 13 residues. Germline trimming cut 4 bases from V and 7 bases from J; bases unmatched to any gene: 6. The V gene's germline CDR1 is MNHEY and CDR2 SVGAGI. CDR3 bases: TGTGCCAGCAGTTTACAGGGGCAGGGTGGCTACACCTTC. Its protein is CASSLQGQGGYTF.

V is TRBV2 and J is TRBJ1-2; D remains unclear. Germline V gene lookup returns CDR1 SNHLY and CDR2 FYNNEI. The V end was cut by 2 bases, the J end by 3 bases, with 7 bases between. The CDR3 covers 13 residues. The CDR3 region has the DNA TGTGCCAGCAGTGAAAACACCTACTATGGCTACACCTTC. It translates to CASSENTYYGYTF.

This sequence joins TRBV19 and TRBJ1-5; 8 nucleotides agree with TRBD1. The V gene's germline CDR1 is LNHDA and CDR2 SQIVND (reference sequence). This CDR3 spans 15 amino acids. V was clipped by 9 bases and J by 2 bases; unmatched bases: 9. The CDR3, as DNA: TGTGCCAGCAGGGTCCCGGGACAGGGCAATCAGCCCCAGCATTTT. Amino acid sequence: CASRVPGQGNQPQHF.

CDR3 coding DNA: TGCGCCAGCAGCTTGCATCGGACTAGCGGGAGTTTGAATGAGCAGTTCTTC. Protein product: CASSLHRTSGSLNEQFF. This rearrangement joins TRBV5-1 to TRBJ2-1; TRBD2 agrees at 13 bases. Per the germline V gene, CDR1 is SGHRS and CDR2 is YFSETQ. This CDR3 spans 17 amino acids. Germline trimming cut 1 base from V and 7 bases from J; bases unmatched to any gene: 8.

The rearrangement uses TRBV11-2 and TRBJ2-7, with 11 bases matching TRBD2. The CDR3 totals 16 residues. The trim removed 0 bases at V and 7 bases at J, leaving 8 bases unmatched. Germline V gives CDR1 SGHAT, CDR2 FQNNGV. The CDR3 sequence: CASSLDLVSGRGEQYF. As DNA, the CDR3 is TGTGCCAGCAGCTTAGATCTTGTTAGCGGGAGGGGAGAGCAGTACTTC.

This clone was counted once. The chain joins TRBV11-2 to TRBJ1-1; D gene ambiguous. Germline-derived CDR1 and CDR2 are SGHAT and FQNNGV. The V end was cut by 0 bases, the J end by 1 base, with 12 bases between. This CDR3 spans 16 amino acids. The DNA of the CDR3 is TGTGCCAGCAGCTTAGATCTGGCAAGATCGAACACTGAAGCTTTCTTT. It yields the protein CASSLDLARSNTEAFF.

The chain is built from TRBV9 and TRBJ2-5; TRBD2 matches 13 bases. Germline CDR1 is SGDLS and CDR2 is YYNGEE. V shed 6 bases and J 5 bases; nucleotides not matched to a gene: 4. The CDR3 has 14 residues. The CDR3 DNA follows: TGTGCCAGCACCCGACTAGCGGGAGGCGAGACCCAGTACTTC. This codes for CASTRLAGGETQYF.

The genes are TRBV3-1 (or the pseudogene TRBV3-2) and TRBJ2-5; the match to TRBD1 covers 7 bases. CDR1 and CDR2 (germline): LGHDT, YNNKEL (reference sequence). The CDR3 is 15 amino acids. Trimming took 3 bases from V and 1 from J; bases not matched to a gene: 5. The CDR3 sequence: CASSHQSGGQETQYF. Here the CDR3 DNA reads TGTGCCAGCAGCCATCAATCAGGGGGCCAAGAGACCCAGTACTTC.

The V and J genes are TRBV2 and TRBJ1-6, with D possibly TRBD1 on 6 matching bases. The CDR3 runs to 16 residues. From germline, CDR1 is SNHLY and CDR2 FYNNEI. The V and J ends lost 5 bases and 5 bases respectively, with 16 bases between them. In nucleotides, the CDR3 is TGTGCCAGCAGTCCCCGGACAGTATCCAATAATTCACCCCTCCACTTT. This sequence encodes CASSPRTVSNNSPLHF. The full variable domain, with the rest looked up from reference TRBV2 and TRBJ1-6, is EPEVTQTPSHQVTQMGQEVILRCVPISNHLYFYWYRQILGQKVEFLVSFYNNEISEKSEIFDDQFSVERPDGSNFTLKIRSTKLEDSAMYFCASSPRTVSNNSPLHFGNGTRLTVT.

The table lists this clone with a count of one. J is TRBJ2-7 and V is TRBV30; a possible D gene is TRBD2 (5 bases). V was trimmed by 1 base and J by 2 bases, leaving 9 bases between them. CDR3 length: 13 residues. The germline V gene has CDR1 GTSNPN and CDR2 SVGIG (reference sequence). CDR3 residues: CAWSGSGTYEQYF. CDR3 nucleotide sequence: TGTGCCTGGAGTGGATCGGGGACCTACGAGCAGTACTTC.

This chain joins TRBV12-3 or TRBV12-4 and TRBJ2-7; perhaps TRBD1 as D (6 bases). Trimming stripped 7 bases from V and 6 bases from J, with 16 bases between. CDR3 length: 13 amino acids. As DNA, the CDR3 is TGTGCCAGCACCAAGACAGGAGGAGGCGAGCAGTACTTC. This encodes CASTKTGGGEQYF.

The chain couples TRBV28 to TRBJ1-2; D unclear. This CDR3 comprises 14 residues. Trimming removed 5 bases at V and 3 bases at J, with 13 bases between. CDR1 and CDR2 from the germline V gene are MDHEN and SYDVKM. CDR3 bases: TGTGCCAGCAGTCTTTTCGCGGGATACTATGGCTACACCTTC. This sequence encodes CASSLFAGYYGYTF.

The CDR3 region is CASRAGTNYGYTF. The CDR3 DNA sequence: TGTGCCAGCAGAGCCGGGACAAATTATGGCTACACCTTC. The chain combines TRBV9 with TRBJ1-2, with a tentative D call TRBD1 (6 bases). V lost 5 bases and J 5 bases, leaving 13 bases between the germline ends. CDR3 size: 13 residues. Germline CDR1 reads SGDLS; CDR2 reads YYNGEE.

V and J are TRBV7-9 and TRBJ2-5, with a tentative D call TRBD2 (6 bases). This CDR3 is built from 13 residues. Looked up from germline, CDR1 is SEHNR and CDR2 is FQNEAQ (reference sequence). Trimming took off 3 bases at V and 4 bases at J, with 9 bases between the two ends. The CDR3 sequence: CASSLGGRETQYF. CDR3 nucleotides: TGTGCCAGCAGCTTGGGGGGTCGAGAGACCCAGTACTTC.

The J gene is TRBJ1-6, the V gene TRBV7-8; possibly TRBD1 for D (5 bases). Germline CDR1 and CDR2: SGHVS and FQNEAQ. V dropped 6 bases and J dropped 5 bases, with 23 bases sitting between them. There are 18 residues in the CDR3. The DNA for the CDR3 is TGTGCCAGCAGGCAACACGCTCCTCTTCGGGGGAATAATTCACCCCTCCACTTT. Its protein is CASRQHAPLRGNNSPLHF.

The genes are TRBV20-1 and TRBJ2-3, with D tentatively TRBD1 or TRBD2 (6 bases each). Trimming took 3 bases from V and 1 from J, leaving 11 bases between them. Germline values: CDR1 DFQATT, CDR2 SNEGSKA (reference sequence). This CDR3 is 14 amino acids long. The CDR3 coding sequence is TGCAGTGCTAGTGGGGGGCCCCGCACAGATACGCAGTATTTT. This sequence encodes CSASGGPRTDTQYF.

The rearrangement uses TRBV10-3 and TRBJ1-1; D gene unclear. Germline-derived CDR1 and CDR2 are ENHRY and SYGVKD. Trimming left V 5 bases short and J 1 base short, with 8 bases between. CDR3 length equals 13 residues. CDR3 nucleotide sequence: TGTGCCATCAGTACGAACGGGAACACTGAAGCTTTCTTT. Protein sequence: CAISTNGNTEAFF.

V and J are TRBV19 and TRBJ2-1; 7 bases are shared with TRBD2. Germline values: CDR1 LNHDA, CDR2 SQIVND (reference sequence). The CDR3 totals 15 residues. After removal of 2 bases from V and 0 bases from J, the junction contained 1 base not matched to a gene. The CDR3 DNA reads TGTGCCAGTAGTATACGGGAGGCCTCCTACAATGAGCAGTTCTTC. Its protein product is CASSIREASYNEQFF.